This is a list of T cell receptor beta chains from one sample in a study of CD8 T cell repertoires and HIV-1 epitope variants. No antigen is known for these receptors. Sequencing was performed with immunoSEQ multiplex PCR; in TCRdb, only in-frame clones are kept and a portion is missing. The table includes around 5,700 clones, about two thirds detected once. Sequences were obtained from cultured CD8+ T cells derived from PBMCs. The receptors derive from a male donor with HIV. CDR3s include the opening cysteine and the closing phenylalanine or tryptophan. A D gene is named only where the DNA matches it firmly. Size tells how often a clone was seen (once, few, many) or the class of an expanded clone, and some rows leave it out.

d_call	clone_size	j_call	v_call	cdr3_aa	cdr3_nt
NA	once	TRBJ2-5	TRBV11-2	CASSLGFEETQYF	TGTGCCAGCAGCTTAGGCTTCGAAGAGACCCAGTACTTC
NA	NA	TRBJ2-2	TRBV5-4	CASSLVREIGTGELFF	TGTGCCAGCAGCTTGGTCCGGGAGATCGGCACCGGGGAGCTGTTTTTT
NA	few	TRBJ2-7	TRBV10-3	CAISEDRWGPQYF	TGTGCCATCAGTGAGGATCGCTGGGGACCGCAATACTTC
NA	NA	TRBJ2-1	TRBV21-1	CASIAPSDNEQFF	TGTGCCAGCATCGCCCCATCTGACAATGAGCAGTTCTTC
NA	NA	TRBJ1-2	TRBV15	CATSREDLSGYTF	TGTGCCACCAGCAGAGAGGACCTCAGCGGCTACACCTTC
TRBD2	NA	TRBJ2-1	TRBV11-1	CASSFGTSGSNEQFF	TGTGCCAGCAGCTTTGGGACTAGCGGGAGTAATGAGCAGTTCTTC
NA	NA	TRBJ1-1	TRBV27	CASSLPGPEAFF	TGTGCCAGCAGTTTACCGGGCCCTGAAGCTTTCTTT
TRBD2	medium-sized	TRBJ2-7	TRBV7-9	CASSLVGGGAYEQYF	TGTGCCAGCAGCTTAGTGGGCGGGGGTGCCTACGAGCAGTACTTC
TRBD2	NA	TRBJ2-1	TRBV6-4	CASSIAGSGYEQFF	TGTGCCAGCAGTATAGCGGGGAGCGGGTATGAGCAGTTCTTC
NA	few	TRBJ2-7	TRBV14	CASSQGWPEQYF	TGTGCCAGCAGCCAAGGATGGCCCGAGCAGTACTTC
NA	NA	TRBJ2-1	TRBV28	CASSFSQGNEQFF	TGTGCCAGCAGTTTTTCACAAGGCAATGAGCAGTTCTTC
NA	NA	TRBJ2-3	TRBV21-1	CASSKQASGTDTQYF	TGTGCCAGCAGCAAGCAAGCCTCTGGCACAGATACGCAGTATTTT
NA	once	TRBJ1-2	TRBV2	CASSEGGRFNYGYTF	TGTGCCAGCAGTGAAGGGGGGAGGTTTAACTATGGCTACACCTTC
TRBD2	NA	TRBJ2-7	TRBV19	CASSLGTSGYEQYF	TGTGCCAGTAGTCTTGGGACTAGCGGCTACGAGCAGTACTTC
NA	NA	TRBJ1-5	TRBV7-2	CASSPGTQTYQPQHF	TGTGCCAGCAGCCCAGGGACCCAAACATATCAGCCCCAGCATTTT
NA	NA	TRBJ2-5	TRBV14	CASSQAFGDYQETQYF	TGTGCCAGCAGCCAAGCTTTCGGAGACTACCAAGAGACCCAGTACTTC
NA	NA	TRBJ2-1	TRBV27	CASSFISSYNEQFF	TGTGCCAGCAGTTTTATAAGCTCCTACAATGAGCAGTTCTTC
NA	NA	TRBJ2-2	TRBV6-5	CASRSSGDTGELFF	TGTGCCAGCAGATCTTCAGGCGACACCGGGGAGCTGTTTTTT
NA	NA	TRBJ2-3	TRBV5-1	CASSLVALTDTQYF	TGCGCCAGCAGCTTGGTAGCGCTCACAGATACGCAGTATTTT
NA	NA	TRBJ1-1	TRBV18	CASSHPSVGGDPEAFF	TGTGCCAGCTCTCATCCCTCGGTCGGAGGCGATCCTGAAGCTTTCTTT
TRBD2	once	TRBJ2-1	TRBV7-9	CASSSKARLAGIRNEQFF	TGTGCCAGCAGCTCCAAAGCCCGACTAGCGGGGATAAGGAATGAGCAGTTCTTC
NA	few	TRBJ2-1	TRBV29-1	CSVVRPSYNEQFF	TGCAGCGTTGTTCGCCCGTCCTACAATGAGCAGTTCTTC
TRBD1	medium-sized	TRBJ1-2	TRBV30	CAPTGGSFYGYTF	TGTGCCCCTACAGGGGGGTCCTTCTATGGCTACACCTTC
TRBD1	NA	TRBJ1-6	TRBV5-5	CASGGQTTYNSPLHF	TGTGCCAGCGGGGGACAGACAACCTATAATTCACCCCTCCACTTT
NA	NA	TRBJ1-1	TRBV30	CAWSGGAGNTEAFF	TGTGCCTGGAGCGGGGGAGCGGGGAACACTGAAGCTTTCTTT
TRBD2	NA	TRBJ2-3	TRBV4-3	CASSQDGLAGTDTQYF	TGCGCCAGCAGCCAAGACGGACTAGCGGGGACAGATACGCAGTATTTT
NA	NA	TRBJ1-6	TRBV29-1	CSVTDGYNSPLHF	TGCAGTGTCACTGACGGTTATAATTCACCCCTCCACTTT
NA	NA	TRBJ2-1	TRBV5-1	CASSPRDSLTYNEQFF	TGCGCCAGCAGCCCCCGGGACTCTTTAACCTACAATGAGCAGTTCTTC
NA	NA	TRBJ1-3	TRBV6-1	CASSVQGNTIYF	TGTGCCAGCAGTGTACAAGGAAACACCATATATTTT
NA	NA	TRBJ1-2	TRBV14	CASSQDHGSGYGYTF	TGTGCCAGCAGCCAAGACCACGGGAGCGGCTATGGCTACACCTTC
NA	few	TRBJ1-2	TRBV5-6	CASSLGQGLIRYTF	TGTGCCAGCAGCTTGGGGCAGGGGCTGATACGCTACACCTTC
NA	NA	TRBJ2-7	TRBV28	CASSLGRGATFYEQYF	TGTGCCAGCAGTTTAGGACGGGGAGCGACCTTCTACGAGCAGTACTTC
NA	NA	TRBJ2-7	TRBV28	CASTNTLWGAIEQYF	TGTGCCAGCACCAACACTCTTTGGGGGGCTATCGAGCAGTACTTC
NA	NA	TRBJ2-6	TRBV22-1	CPGRINREQSRANVLTF	TGTCCTGGGAGGATCAATCGCGAACAAAGTCGGGCCAACGTCCTGACTTTC
NA	once	TRBJ1-2	TRBV5-1	CASSLTARGHGYTF	TGCGCCAGCAGCTTGACCGCCAGAGGCCATGGCTACACCTTC
NA	once	TRBJ1-2	TRBV28	CASSIRERSYTF	TGTGCCAGCAGCATTCGGGAGAGGAGCTACACCTTC
NA	NA	TRBJ2-3	TRBV5-4	CASSFGGGADTQYF	TGTGCCAGCAGCTTCGGAGGGGGCGCAGATACGCAGTATTTT
NA	NA	TRBJ1-1	TRBV14	CASSQDYGNTEAFF	TGTGCCAGCAGCCAAGATTACGGGAACACTGAAGCTTTCTTT
TRBD1	few	TRBJ1-1	TRBV7-9	CASRGDRVNTEAFF	TGTGCCAGCAGGGGGGACAGGGTGAACACTGAAGCTTTCTTT